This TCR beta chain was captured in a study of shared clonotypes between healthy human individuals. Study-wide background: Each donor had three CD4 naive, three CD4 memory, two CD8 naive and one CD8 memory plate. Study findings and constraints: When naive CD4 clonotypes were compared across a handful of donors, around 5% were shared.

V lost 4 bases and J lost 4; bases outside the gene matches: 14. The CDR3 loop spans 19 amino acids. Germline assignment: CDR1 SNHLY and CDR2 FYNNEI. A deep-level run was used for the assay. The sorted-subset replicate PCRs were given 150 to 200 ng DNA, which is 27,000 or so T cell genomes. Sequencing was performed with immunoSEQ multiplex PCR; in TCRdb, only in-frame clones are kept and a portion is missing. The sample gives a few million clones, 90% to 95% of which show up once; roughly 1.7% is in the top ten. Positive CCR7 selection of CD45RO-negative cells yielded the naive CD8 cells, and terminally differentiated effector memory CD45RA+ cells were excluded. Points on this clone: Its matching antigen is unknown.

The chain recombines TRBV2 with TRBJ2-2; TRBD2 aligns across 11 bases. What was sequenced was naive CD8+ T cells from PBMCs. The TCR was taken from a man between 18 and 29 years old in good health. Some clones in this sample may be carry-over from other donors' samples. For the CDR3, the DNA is TGTGCCAGCAGTGCCAGACATTCCGGGACTAGCGGACTCACCGGGGAGCTGTTTTTT. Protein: CASSARHSGTSGLTGELFF.